Listed here are 16 T cell receptor beta chains from one sample, sequenced in a study of CD8 T cells in Susac syndrome. After extraction with the RNeasy kit, 0.5 to 1 ug of the RNA was reverse transcribed using random hexamers. TCRdb ran MiXCR on the immunoSEQ multiplex PCR reads and lists one entry per CDR3 protein. The sample holds around 150,000 distinct CDR3 sequences, about 95% seen once. The source material was CD8+ T cells from PBMCs. The receptor source for this set is a human donor with Susac syndrome.

V gene TRBV9 combines with J gene TRBJ2-1; TRBD2 matches 8 bases. V shed 4 bases, J shed 3 bases, and the junction held 9 bases outside the gene matches. From germline, CDR1 is SGDLS and CDR2 YYNGEE. The CDR3 loop spans 16 amino acids. The CDR3 bases are TGTGCCAGCAGCTCGACGACTAGCGCCCGCTACAATGAGCAGTTCTTC. Its translation is CASSSTTSARYNEQFF.

This chain links TRBV13 with TRBJ2-5, with D perhaps TRBD2 (5 bases). V gave up 2 bases and J gave up 5 bases, with 15 bases separating them. Germline CDR1 PRHDT, CDR2 FYEKMQ (reference sequence). The CDR3 extends over 15 amino acids. CDR3 sequence: CASSLTTAPGETQYF. CDR3 DNA sequence: TGTGCCAGCAGCTTAACTACGGCGCCGGGGGAGACCCAGTACTTC.

CDR3: CASSSRIGSLDEQYF. In nucleotides, the CDR3 is TGTGCCAGCAGTTCCAGGATAGGTTCACTGGACGAGCAGTACTTC. The rearrangement uses TRBV28 and TRBJ2-7; D is uncertain. V lost 4 bases and J 5 bases, leaving 18 bases between the germline ends. This CDR3 comprises 15 residues. CDR1 is MDHEN, CDR2 SYDVKM, per germline.

This chain connects TRBV11-2 to TRBJ2-3; 7 bases line up with TRBD2. The ends lost 4 bases at V and 6 bases at J; junction bases unmatched: 13. The CDR3 loop spans 16 amino acids. Germline CDR1 and CDR2: SGHAT and FQNNGV. The CDR3 sequence: CASSSRLADPEDTQYF. CDR3 coding DNA: TGTGCCAGCAGCTCCCGACTAGCCGACCCAGAGGATACGCAGTATTTT.

The V and J genes are TRBV24-1 and TRBJ2-7; D is unclear. The CDR3 loop spans 12 amino acids. The ends were cut back, 5 bases at V and 0 bases at J, with 4 bases in the middle. Germline V gives CDR1 KGHDR, CDR2 SFDVKD. As DNA, the CDR3 is TGTGCCACCAGTGGGGGCTCCTACGAGCAGTACTTC. This encodes CATSGGSYEQYF.

The chain is built from TRBV29-1 and TRBJ2-7; the D is unclear. The CDR3 sequence is 11 residues long. Trimming left V 4 bases short and J 1 base short, with 5 bases between. Germline-derived CDR1 and CDR2 are SQVTM and ANQGSEA. Here the CDR3 DNA reads TGCAGCGTTGCGGAGTCCTACGAGCAGTACTTC. It translates to CSVAESYEQYF.

V and J are TRBV30 and TRBJ1-2; 10 positions match TRBD1. Losses at the gene ends were 3 bases for V and 6 bases for J; bases not matched to a gene: 1. CDR3 length: 12 residues. The V gene's germline CDR1 is GTSNPN and CDR2 SVGIG (reference sequence). CDR3 nucleotide sequence: TGTGCCTGGAGCGGGACAGGGGATGGCTACACCTTC. It yields the protein CAWSGTGDGYTF.

This rearrangement joins TRBV9 to TRBJ2-7; 7 bases are a match to TRBD2. The CDR3 spans 14 residues. Germline V gene lookup returns CDR1 SGDLS and CDR2 YYNGEE. Trimming at V came to 3 bases and at J to 4 bases, leaving 7 bases not matched to a gene. The CDR3 region is CASSGGGRGYEQYF. The CDR3 nucleotides read TGTGCCAGCAGCGGGGGGGGTAGAGGTTACGAGCAGTACTTC.

The chain carries TRBV4-1 and TRBJ2-7; 7 bases match TRBD2. The V and J ends lost 3 bases and 0 bases, in that order; junction bases with no gene match: 8. This CDR3 has 16 amino acids. Germline CDR1 reads MGHRA; CDR2 reads YSYEKL. The CDR3 region is CASSHYQRESSYEQYF. The CDR3 coding sequence is TGCGCCAGCAGCCACTACCAGCGGGAAAGCTCCTACGAGCAGTACTTC.

The rearrangement links TRBV20-1 to TRBJ1-4; 8 bases map to TRBD1. Germline V gene sequence: CDR1 DFQATT, CDR2 SNEGSKA (reference sequence). The CDR3 extends over 13 amino acids. V shed 6 bases, J shed 6 bases, and the junction held 6 bases outside the gene matches. The CDR3 sequence: CSAWTGIDEKLFF. For the CDR3, the DNA is TGCAGTGCGTGGACAGGGATAGATGAAAAACTGTTTTTT.

V is TRBV15 and J is TRBJ2-5, with D tentatively TRBD2 (5 bases). There are 13 residues in the CDR3. The germline V gene has CDR1 LNHNV and CDR2 YYDKDF (reference sequence). V dropped 11 bases and J dropped 3 bases, with 16 bases sitting between them. CDR3 coding DNA: TGTGCCGCCCAGTCGAGGGAAAAAGAGACCCAGTACTTC. Its protein is CAAQSREKETQYF.

The CDR3 bases are TGTGCCAGCAGGGGGTACACCGGGGAGCTGTTTTTT. It codes for CASRGYTGELFF. The rearrangement uses TRBV27 and TRBJ2-2, with D hard to call. The germline gives CDR1 MNHEY, CDR2 SMNVEV (reference sequence). Trimming took off 6 bases at V and 3 bases at J, with 5 bases between the two ends. The CDR3 is 12 amino acids.

This chain uses TRBV11-2 with TRBJ2-1; a weak D match, TRBD1 (5 bases). Trimming removed 5 bases at V and 9 bases at J, with 11 bases between. Per germline, CDR1 SGHAT and CDR2 FQNNGV. This CDR3 is 12 amino acids long. The CDR3 region has the DNA TGTGCCAGCAGCCAGGGATGGGTTGAGCAGTTCTTC. Its protein product is CASSQGWVEQFF.

The V and J genes are TRBV6-5 and TRBJ2-6; D not resolved. The CDR3 runs to 12 residues. Per germline, CDR1 MNHEY and CDR2 SVGAGI. V was pared by 6 bases and J by 4 bases, with 4 bases between. The CDR3 loop is CASRAGANVLTF. Here the CDR3 DNA reads TGTGCCAGCAGGGCGGGGGCCAACGTCCTGACTTTC.

The chain couples TRBV5-6 to TRBJ2-1; D unclear. The V end lost 1 base, the J end lost 14 bases, and 13 bases lay between the germline ends. Germline CDR1 and CDR2: SGHDT and YYEEEE. CDR3 length equals 12 residues. The CDR3, as DNA: TGTGCCAGCAGCTTGTCTGCGCGCAGAAAGTTCTTC. Translation gives CASSLSARRKFF.

The V call is TRBV12-3 or TRBV12-4, the J call TRBJ1-2; D remains ambiguous. The CDR3 totals 13 residues. The ends were cut back, 7 bases at V and 4 bases at J, with 13 bases in the middle. CDR3 residues: CASTSPDSYGYTF. CDR3 coding DNA: TGTGCCAGCACCTCACCCGATAGCTATGGCTACACCTTC.